This T cell receptor beta chain was identified in a study of monozygotic twins with inflammatory bowel disease. TCRdb re-called the 5' RACE reads; every CDR3 protein appears as one record, without DNA. Here the sample table reports 420,000 or so distinct CDR3 sequences. The CDR3 has 11 residues. Germline V gene lookup returns CDR1 MDHEN and CDR2 SYDVKM. The rearrangement links TRBV28 to TRBJ1-5. Sequenced: blood. This receptor was taken from a human donor with ulcerative colitis or Crohn's disease, or a healthy co-twin of an affected twin (not recorded which). Here the CDR3 reads CATQGNQPQHF.